A single TCR beta chain is shown here with its context. Which antigen it targets is not known. Per-base quality was not reported, and no clone a single base away is much larger than it. The data derive from a study of T cell repertoires in cytomegalovirus infection (dated 2019 in TCRdb). Study-wide context: Recently identified HLA-C-restricted CMV epitopes, whose presentation resists viral immunomodulation, were targeted by peptide stimulations together with well-studied HLA-B-restricted epitopes. Because public TCR beta signatures pointed to carriage of CMV infection together with the matching HLA type, the HLA type of each donor mattered for the analysis. The paper's findings and limits, for the study overall: Carriers of CMV infection plus the relevant HLA type were discriminated by the cumulative frequency of public TCR beta family members in the study cohort and in an independent roughly 400-donor cohort. The ex vivo response was dominated by HLA-C-restricted CMV-specific TCR beta clonotypes, which also provided the single most frequent clonotype in two of eight donors.

Sequencing was performed on an Illumina HiSeq 1500. Using fastp at Q25 and MiXCR, TCRdb reprocessed the public reads and kept productive beta chains. Identical CDR3 protein sequences are pooled into one entry, listed with their most common genes and DNA. The sample data list hundreds of thousands of distinct CDR3 sequences, and 40% to 50% of these were observed just once. Approximately 40% of the sample goes to the ten largest clones. The CDR3 measures 16 amino acids from cysteine to phenylalanine. Only the CDR3 part of the read is kept: 48 bases, read in frame from the first base. In the germline V gene, CDR1 corresponds to SGHDN and CDR2 to FVKESK. The V end loses 1 base and the J end loses 4 bases, and a stretch of 16 bases separates them. In the paper's terms, the treatment or condition label means: in vitro stimulation with specific CMV peptide epitopes to enrich CMV-specific T cells.

The sequence was obtained from a human donor in good health (CMV status not recorded). Some clones in this sample may be carry-over from other donors' samples. The sample in question was cultured PBMCs, obtained from culture after CMV antigen stimulation. The chain employs TRBV14 and TRBJ2-5; TRBD1 could be the D gene, as 7 bases match. The CDR3 amino acid sequence is: CASSQAPQGGAETQYF. In nucleotide form, the sequence is TGTGCCAGCAGCCAAGCCCCCCAGGGGGGAGCAGAGACCCAGTACTTC.